This entry is about one T cell receptor beta chain. Germline V lookup: CDR1 SQVTM, CDR2 ANQGSEA. Between the trimmed V and J ends, which lost 4 bases and 3 bases, there was a span of 13 bases. The CDR3 totals 14 residues. This entry is derived from a study of blood T cell repertoires in COVID-19. Study at large: COVID-19 samples from acute and convalescent phases originated in the United States, Italy and Spain. Sample material is recorded as cDNA or gDNA derived from T cells, B-cell-depleted T cells, or PBMCs.

Original processing methods: Researchers report that nucleated cell counts were estimated from reference gene primer amplification. TCRdb keeps only in-frame clones here, not all; method: immunoSEQ multiplex PCR. V and J calls and clone size follow that table, whereas D and trimming were derived from the DNA. The sample yields about 40,000 clones, 76% seen once. This clonotype originated in a man at least 80 years old with acute or convalescent COVID-19. The chain uses TRBV29-1 and TRBJ2-1; tentatively, D is TRBD2 (6 bases). The sequenced sample was peripheral blood. The CDR3 region has the DNA TGCAGCGTTGTTGGCGGGGAGAGCTACAATGAGCAGTTCTTC. Translation: CSVVGGESYNEQFF.